The rows below give T cell receptor beta chains drawn from one sample of a study of blood T cell repertoires in COVID-19. Profiled with immunoSEQ multiplex PCR; TCRdb holds only in-frame clones, not every one. The table shows some 130,000 clones, with roughly 71% occurring only once. The sample consisted of peripheral blood. Receptor source: a man older than 75 with acute or convalescent COVID-19. The CDR3 runs from the conserved cysteine through the conserved F or W. D genes are given only for firm matches. Some rows mark clone size as missing; the rest say once, few, many or name a class of expanded clone.

v_gene,abundance,j_gene,d_gene,CDR3aa,CDR3nt
TRBV7-3,NA,TRBJ2-1,TRBD1,CASSRRPGTVINEQFF,TGTGCCAGCAGCCGTAGGCCCGGGACAGTAATTAATGAGCAGTTCTTC
TRBV7-8,NA,TRBJ2-5,TRBD1,CASLQGGFTQYF,TGTGCCAGCCTACAGGGGGGTTTTACCCAGTACTTC
TRBV12-3/TRBV12-4,few,TRBJ2-7,NA,CASSQDRFYEQYF,TGTGCCAGCAGTCAAGACAGATTCTACGAGCAGTACTTC
TRBV15,NA,TRBJ2-5,TRBD1,CATRGDSVPTQYF,TGTGCCACCAGGGGGGACAGCGTACCGACCCAGTACTTC
TRBV11-1,NA,TRBJ2-5,NA,CASSLGGARGHETQYF,TGTGCCAGCAGCTTAGGGGGGGCGAGGGGGCATGAGACCCAGTACTTC
TRBV11-2,NA,TRBJ2-7,TRBD2,CASSLRTSGGASYEQYF,TGTGCCAGCAGCTTAAGGACTAGCGGGGGGGCGTCCTACGAGCAGTACTTC
TRBV7-9,few,TRBJ1-1,TRBD1,CASSPGQGDTEAFF,TGTGCCAGCAGCCCGGGACAGGGGGACACTGAAGCTTTCTTT
TRBV4-1,NA,TRBJ1-6,TRBD1,CASSLSGQGNSPLHF,TGCGCCAGCAGCCTCTCCGGACAGGGTAACTCACCCCTCCACTTT
TRBV5-4,NA,TRBJ2-2,TRBD1,CASSFGAGDSTGELFF,TGTGCCAGCAGCTTTGGAGCAGGGGACAGTACCGGGGAGCTGTTTTTT
TRBV4-1,NA,TRBJ1-1,TRBD1,CASSHPGQGVTEAFF,TGCGCCAGCAGCCACCCGGGACAGGGTGTGACTGAAGCTTTCTTT
TRBV3-1/TRBV3-2,NA,TRBJ2-2,NA,CASSQTRGGGELFF,TGTGCCAGCAGCCAGACTCGAGGGGGCGGGGAGCTGTTTTTT
TRBV3-1/TRBV3-2,once,TRBJ1-2,NA,CASSQGTGSLYGYTF,TGTGCCAGCAGCCAAGGTACAGGATCGCTCTATGGCTACACCTTC
TRBV7-2,NA,TRBJ1-5,NA,CASSLVGLRVSNQPQHF,TGTGCCAGCAGCTTAGTGGGACTCAGGGTTAGCAATCAGCCCCAGCATTTT
TRBV27,NA,TRBJ1-2,NA,CASSLSPDFLGGYGYTF,TGTGCCAGCAGTTTATCCCCGGACTTTCTAGGTGGCTATGGCTACACCTTC
TRBV12-3/TRBV12-4,NA,TRBJ1-6,NA,CASSLSNSPLHF,TGTGCCAGCAGTTTAAGCAATTCACCCCTCCACTTT
TRBV24-1,NA,TRBJ2-5,NA,CATSDLRGSGETQYF,TGTGCCACCAGTGATTTGAGAGGGTCTGGGGAGACCCAGTACTTC